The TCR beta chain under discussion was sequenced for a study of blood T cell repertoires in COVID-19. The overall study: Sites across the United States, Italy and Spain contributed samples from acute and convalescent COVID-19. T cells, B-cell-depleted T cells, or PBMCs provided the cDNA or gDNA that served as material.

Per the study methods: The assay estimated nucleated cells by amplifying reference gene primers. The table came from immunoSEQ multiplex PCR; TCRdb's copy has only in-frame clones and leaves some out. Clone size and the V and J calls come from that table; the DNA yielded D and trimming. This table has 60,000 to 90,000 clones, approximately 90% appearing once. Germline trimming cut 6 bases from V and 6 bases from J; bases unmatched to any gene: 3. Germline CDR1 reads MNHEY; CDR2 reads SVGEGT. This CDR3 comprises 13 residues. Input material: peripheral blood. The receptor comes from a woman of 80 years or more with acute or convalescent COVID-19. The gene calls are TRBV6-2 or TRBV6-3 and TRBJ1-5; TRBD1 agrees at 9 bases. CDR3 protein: CASSDRGTQPQHF. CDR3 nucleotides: TGTGCCAGCAGCGACAGGGGGACTCAGCCCCAGCATTTT.